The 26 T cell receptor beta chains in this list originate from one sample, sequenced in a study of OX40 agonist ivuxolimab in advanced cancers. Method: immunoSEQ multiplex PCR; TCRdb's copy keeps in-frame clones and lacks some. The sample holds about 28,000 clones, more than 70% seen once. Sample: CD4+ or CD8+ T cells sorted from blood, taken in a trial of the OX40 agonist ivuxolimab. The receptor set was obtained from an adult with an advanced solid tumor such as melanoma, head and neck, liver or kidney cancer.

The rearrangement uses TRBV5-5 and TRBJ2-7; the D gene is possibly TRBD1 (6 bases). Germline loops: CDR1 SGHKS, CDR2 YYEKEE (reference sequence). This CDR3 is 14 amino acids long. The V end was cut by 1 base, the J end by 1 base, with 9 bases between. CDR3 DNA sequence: TGTGCCAGCAGCTTGCAGGGGTCGTCCTACGAGCAGTACTTC. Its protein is CASSLQGSSYEQYF.

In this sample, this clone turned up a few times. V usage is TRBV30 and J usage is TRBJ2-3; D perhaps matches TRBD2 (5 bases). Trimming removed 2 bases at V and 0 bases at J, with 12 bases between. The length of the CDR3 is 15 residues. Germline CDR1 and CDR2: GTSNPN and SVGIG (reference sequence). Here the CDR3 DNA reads TGTGCCTGGAGTATCGGGGAACCTAGCACAGATACGCAGTATTTT. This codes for CAWSIGEPSTDTQYF.

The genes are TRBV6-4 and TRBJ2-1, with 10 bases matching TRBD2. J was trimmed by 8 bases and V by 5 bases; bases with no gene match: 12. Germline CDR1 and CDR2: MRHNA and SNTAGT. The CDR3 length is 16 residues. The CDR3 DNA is TGTGCCAGCAGTCCCAGGGCAGCTAGCGGGAGTGATGAGCAGTTCTTC. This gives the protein CASSPRAASGSDEQFF.

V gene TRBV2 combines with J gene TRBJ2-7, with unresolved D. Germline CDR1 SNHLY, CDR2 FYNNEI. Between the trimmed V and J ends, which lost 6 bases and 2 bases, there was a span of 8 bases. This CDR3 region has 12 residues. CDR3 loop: CASRDITYEQYF. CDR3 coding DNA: TGTGCCAGCAGAGACATAACCTACGAGCAGTACTTC.

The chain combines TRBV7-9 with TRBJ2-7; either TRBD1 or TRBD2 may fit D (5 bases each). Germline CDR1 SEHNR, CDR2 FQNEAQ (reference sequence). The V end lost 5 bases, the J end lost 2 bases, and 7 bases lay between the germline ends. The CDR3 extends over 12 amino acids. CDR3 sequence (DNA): TGTGCCAGCAGCGGGGGAACCTACGAGCAGTACTTC. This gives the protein CASSGGTYEQYF. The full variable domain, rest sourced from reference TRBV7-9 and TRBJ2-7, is DTGVSQNPRHKITKRGQNVTFRCDPISEHNRLYWYRQTLGQGPEFLTYFQNEAQLEKSRLLSDRFSAERPKGSFSTLEIQRTEQGDSAMYLCASSGGTYEQYFGPGTRLTVT.

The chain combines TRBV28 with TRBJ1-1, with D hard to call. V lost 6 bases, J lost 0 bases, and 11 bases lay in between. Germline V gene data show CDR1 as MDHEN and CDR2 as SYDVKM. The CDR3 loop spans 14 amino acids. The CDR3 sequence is CASSPVLLNTEAFF. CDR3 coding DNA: TGTGCCAGCAGCCCCGTCCTATTGAACACTGAAGCTTTCTTT. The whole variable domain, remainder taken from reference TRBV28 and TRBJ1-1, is DVKVTQSSRYLVKRTGEKVFLECVQDMDHENMFWYRQDPGLGLRLIYFSYDVKMKEKGDIPEGYSVSREKKERFSLILESASTNQTSMYLCASSPVLLNTEAFFGQGTRLTVV.

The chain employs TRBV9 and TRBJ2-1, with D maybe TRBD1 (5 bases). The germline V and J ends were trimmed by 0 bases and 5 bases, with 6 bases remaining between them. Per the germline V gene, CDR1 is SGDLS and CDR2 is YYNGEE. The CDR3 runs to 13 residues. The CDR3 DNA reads TGTGCCAGCAGCGTAGAACAGGACAATGAGCAGTTCTTC. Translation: CASSVEQDNEQFF.

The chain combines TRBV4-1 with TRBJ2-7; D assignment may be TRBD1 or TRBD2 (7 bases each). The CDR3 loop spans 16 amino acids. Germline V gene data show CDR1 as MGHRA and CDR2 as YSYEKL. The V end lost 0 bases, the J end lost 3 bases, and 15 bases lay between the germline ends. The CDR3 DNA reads TGCGCCAGCAGCCAAGAGCGGGGGACAGAGAGCTACGAGCAGTACTTC. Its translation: CASSQERGTESYEQYF.

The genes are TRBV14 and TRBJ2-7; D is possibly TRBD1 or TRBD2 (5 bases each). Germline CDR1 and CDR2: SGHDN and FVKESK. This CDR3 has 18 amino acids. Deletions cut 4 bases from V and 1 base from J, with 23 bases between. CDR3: CASSPSGPRKKRSYEQYF. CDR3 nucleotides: TGTGCCAGCAGCCCATCGGGACCACGCAAAAAGAGGTCCTACGAGCAGTACTTC. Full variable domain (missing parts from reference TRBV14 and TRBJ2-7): EAGVTQFPSHSVIEKGQTVTLRCDPISGHDNLYWYRRVMGKEIKFLLHFVKESKQDESGMPNNRFLAERTGGTYSTLKVQPAELEDSGVYFCASSPSGPRKKRSYEQYFGPGTRLTVT.

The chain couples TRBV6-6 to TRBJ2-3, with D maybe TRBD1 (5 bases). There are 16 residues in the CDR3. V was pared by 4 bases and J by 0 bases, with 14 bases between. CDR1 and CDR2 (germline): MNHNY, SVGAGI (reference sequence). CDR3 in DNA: TGTGCCAGCAGTTTCCCCAGGGAAACGAGCACAGATACGCAGTATTTT. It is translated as CASSFPRETSTDTQYF.

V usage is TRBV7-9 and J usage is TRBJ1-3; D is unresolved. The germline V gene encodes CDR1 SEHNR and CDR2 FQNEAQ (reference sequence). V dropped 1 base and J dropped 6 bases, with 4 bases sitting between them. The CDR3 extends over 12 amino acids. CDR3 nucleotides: TGTGCCAGCAGCTTAGGGGTAAACACCATATATTTT. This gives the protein CASSLGVNTIYF.

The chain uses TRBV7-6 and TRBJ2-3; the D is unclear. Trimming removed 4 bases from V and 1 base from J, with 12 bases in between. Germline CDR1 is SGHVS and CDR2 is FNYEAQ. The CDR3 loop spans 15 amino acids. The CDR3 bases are TGTGCCAGCAGCTCGGCAACCGGCGGCACAGATACGCAGTATTTT. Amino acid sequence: CASSSATGGTDTQYF.

CDR3 protein: CASSRVTYEQYF. Here the CDR3 DNA reads TGTGCCAGCAGTCGGGTTACCTACGAGCAGTACTTC. The chain is built from TRBV28 and TRBJ2-7; the D is unclear. The germline V gene encodes CDR1 MDHEN and CDR2 SYDVKM. V was cut by 5 bases and J by 2 bases, with 7 bases left in between. This CDR3 is 12 amino acids long.

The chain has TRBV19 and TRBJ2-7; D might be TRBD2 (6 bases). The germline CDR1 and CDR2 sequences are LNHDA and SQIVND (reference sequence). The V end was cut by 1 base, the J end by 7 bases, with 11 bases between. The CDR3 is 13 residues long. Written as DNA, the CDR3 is TGTGCCAGTAGTATAGGGAGGGCGCGGGAGCAGTACTTC. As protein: CASSIGRAREQYF.

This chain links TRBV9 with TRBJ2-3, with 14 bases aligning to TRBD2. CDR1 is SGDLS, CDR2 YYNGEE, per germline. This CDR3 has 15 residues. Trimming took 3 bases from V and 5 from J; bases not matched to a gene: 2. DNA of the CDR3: TGTGCCAGCAGCGCCGGGACTAGCGGGGGAGATACGCAGTATTTT. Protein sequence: CASSAGTSGGDTQYF.

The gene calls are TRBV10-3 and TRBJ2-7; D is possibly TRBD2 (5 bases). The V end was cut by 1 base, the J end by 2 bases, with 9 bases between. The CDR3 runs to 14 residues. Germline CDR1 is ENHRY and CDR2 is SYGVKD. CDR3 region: CAISELAGAYEQYF. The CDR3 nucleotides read TGTGCCATCAGTGAGTTGGCCGGGGCCTACGAGCAGTACTTC.

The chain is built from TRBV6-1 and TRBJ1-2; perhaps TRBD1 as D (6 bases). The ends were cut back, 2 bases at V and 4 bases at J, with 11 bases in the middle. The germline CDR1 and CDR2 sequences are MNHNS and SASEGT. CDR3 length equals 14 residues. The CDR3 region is CASSERGAPYGYTF. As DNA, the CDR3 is TGTGCCAGCAGTGAACGGGGGGCCCCCTATGGCTACACCTTC.

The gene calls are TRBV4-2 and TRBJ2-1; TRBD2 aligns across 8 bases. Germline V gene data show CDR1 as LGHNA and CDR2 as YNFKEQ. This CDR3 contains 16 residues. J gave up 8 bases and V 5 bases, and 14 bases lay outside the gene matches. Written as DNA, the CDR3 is TGTGCCAGCAGCTTGGGGAGCGGGGGACCGTTCGATGAGCAGTTCTTC. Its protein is CASSLGSGGPFDEQFF.

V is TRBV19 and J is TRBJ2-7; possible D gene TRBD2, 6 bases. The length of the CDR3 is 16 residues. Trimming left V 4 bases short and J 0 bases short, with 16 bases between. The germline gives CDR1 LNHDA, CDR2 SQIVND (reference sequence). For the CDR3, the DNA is TGTGCCAGTAGTACCGCAACTAGCTGGGGCTCCTACGAGCAGTACTTC. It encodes CASSTATSWGSYEQYF.

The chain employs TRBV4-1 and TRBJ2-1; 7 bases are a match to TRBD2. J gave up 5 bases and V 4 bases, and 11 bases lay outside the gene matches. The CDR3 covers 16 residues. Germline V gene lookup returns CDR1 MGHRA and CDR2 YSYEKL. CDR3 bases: TGCGCCAGCAGCCCCCCAGCGGGGACTCGGGACAATGAGCAGTTCTTC. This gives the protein CASSPPAGTRDNEQFF.

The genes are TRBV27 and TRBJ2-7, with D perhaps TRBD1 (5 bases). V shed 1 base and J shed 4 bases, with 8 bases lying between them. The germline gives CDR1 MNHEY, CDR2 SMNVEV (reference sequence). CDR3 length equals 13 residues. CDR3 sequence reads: CASSLFRTYEQYF. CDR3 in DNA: TGTGCCAGCAGTTTATTCAGGACATACGAGCAGTACTTC.

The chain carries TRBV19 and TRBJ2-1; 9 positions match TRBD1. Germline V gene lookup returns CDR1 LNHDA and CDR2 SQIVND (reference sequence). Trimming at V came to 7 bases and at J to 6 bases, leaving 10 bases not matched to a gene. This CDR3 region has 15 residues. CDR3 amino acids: CASTAEAGQGNEQFF. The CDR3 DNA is TGTGCCAGTACGGCGGAAGCGGGACAGGGCAATGAGCAGTTCTTC.

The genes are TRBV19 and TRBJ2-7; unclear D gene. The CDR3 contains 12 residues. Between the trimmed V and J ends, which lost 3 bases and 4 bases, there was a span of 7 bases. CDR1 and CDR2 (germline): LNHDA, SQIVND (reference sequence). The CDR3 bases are TGTGCCAGTAGTATCTTCGGGTACGAGCAGTACTTC. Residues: CASSIFGYEQYF.

The chain's CDR3 is CASSLMEGSYNEQFF. The CDR3 coding sequence is TGTGCCAGCAGCTTAATGGAGGGTTCCTACAATGAGCAGTTCTTC. The rearrangement links TRBV11-2 to TRBJ2-1; weak D call: TRBD2 (6 bases). The germline CDR1 and CDR2 sequences are SGHAT and FQNNGV. V lost 2 bases, J lost 1 base, and 9 bases lay in between. This CDR3 is built from 15 residues. Using reference TRBV11-2 and TRBJ2-1 for the parts outside the CDR3, the full variable domain is EAGVAQSPRYKIIEKRQSVAFWCNPISGHATLYWYQQILGQGPKLLIQFQNNGVVDDSQLPKDRFSAERLKGVDSTLKIQPAKLEDSAVYLCASSLMEGSYNEQFFGPGTRLTVL.

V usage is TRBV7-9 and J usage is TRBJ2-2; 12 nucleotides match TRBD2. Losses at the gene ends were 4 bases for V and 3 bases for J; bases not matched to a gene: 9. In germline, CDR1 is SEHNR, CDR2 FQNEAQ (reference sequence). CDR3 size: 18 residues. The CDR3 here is CASSSPPSGRGYTGELFF. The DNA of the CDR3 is TGTGCCAGCAGCTCCCCCCCTAGCGGGAGGGGTTACACCGGGGAGCTGTTTTTT.

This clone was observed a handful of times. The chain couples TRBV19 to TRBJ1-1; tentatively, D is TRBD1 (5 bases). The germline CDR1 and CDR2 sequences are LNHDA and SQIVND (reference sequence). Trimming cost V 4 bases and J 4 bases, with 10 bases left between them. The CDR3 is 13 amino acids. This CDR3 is CASSTRDATEAFF. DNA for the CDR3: TGTGCCAGTAGTACCCGGGACGCCACTGAAGCTTTCTTT.